This is a list of T cell receptor beta chains from one sample in a study of glioma-infiltrating T cells after dendritic cell vaccination. Clones were sequenced by immunoSEQ multiplex PCR, and TCRdb holds only the in-frame ones, with some missing. The sample records around 78,000 clones, 85% being singletons. The sequencing used blood, collected after dendritic cell vaccination. The receptors come from a human donor with glioblastoma. Each CDR3 is given with its conserved first and last residue. Fields, in order: clone size, V gene, J gene, D gene, CDR3 protein, CDR3 DNA. The D gene is left open where the match is weak. Not all rows give a size; the values are once, few, many and, for expanded clones, a class.

>.|TRBV11-2|TRBJ2-7|TRBD1
CASSFSDRFSYEQYF
TGTGCCAGCAGCTTCTCGGACAGGTTCTCCTACGAGCAGTACTTC
>.|TRBV5-6|TRBJ2-2|TRBD2
CASSFASGRASENTGELFF
TGTGCCAGCAGCTTTGCGAGCGGGAGGGCCTCGGAGAACACCGGGGAGCTGTTTTTT
>.|TRBV9|TRBJ2-1|TRBD2
CASSVVAGGYNEQFF
TGTGCCAGCAGCGTAGTAGCGGGGGGTTACAATGAGCAGTTCTTC
>.|TRBV11-2|TRBJ2-7|TRBD2
CASSLEGLAGERIEQYF
TGTGCCAGCAGCTTAGAGGGACTAGCGGGAGAAAGAATCGAGCAGTACTTC
>.|TRBV5-5|TRBJ1-2|TRBD1
CASSLWTGGRGKDGYTF
TGTGCCAGCAGCTTGTGGACAGGGGGCCGGGGGAAGGATGGCTACACCTTC
>.|TRBV5-1|TRBJ2-3|TRBD2
CASNSWTSGSDTQYF
TGCGCCAGCAACTCATGGACTAGCGGGTCAGATACGCAGTATTTT
>.|TRBV28|TRBJ2-2|TRBD1
CASSLGDRDTGELFF
TGTGCCAGCAGTTTAGGGGACAGGGACACCGGGGAGCTGTTTTTT
>.|TRBV19|TRBJ1-2|.
CASSPAGSRQSYGYTF
TGTGCCAGTAGTCCAGCCGGAAGCAGACAGTCCTATGGCTACACCTTC
>.|TRBV5-1|TRBJ1-2|TRBD1
CASSYGQGSWGYTF
TGCGCCAGCAGCTACGGACAGGGATCGTGGGGCTACACCTTC
>.|TRBV13|TRBJ1-1|.
CASSRTGRNTEAFF
TGTGCCAGCAGCAGAACCGGGAGGAACACTGAAGCTTTCTTT
>few|TRBV5-1|TRBJ1-3|TRBD1
CASSPGTASTSGNTIYF
TGCGCCAGCAGCCCGGGGACAGCCTCTACCTCTGGAAACACCATATATTTT
>.|TRBV10-3|TRBJ2-1|.
CAISDSTYNEQFF
TGTGCCATCAGTGATTCTACCTACAATGAGCAGTTCTTC
>.|TRBV11-2|TRBJ2-1|.
CASSFLAWSSYNEQFF
TGTGCCAGCAGCTTTCTAGCGTGGAGCTCCTACAATGAGCAGTTCTTC
>.|TRBV7-2|TRBJ1-6|.
CASSLAEALSSPLHF
TGTGCCAGCAGCTTAGCGGAGGCCCTGAGTTCACCCCTCCACTTT
>few|TRBV9|TRBJ2-1|.
CASSPDYVNNEQFF
TGTGCCAGCAGCCCAGACTACGTCAACAATGAGCAGTTCTTC
>once|TRBV9|TRBJ1-6|TRBD1
CASSVEQGSSPLHF
TGTGCCAGCAGCGTAGAACAGGGGAGCTCACCCCTCCACTTT
>.|TRBV9|TRBJ1-2|TRBD1
CASSARGQSYGYTF
TGTGCCAGCAGCGCTAGGGGGCAGAGCTATGGCTACACCTTC
>.|TRBV5-4|TRBJ2-1|TRBD2
CASSLRRGGLGNEQFF
TGTGCCAGCAGCTTGCGGCGGGGGGGCCTAGGCAATGAGCAGTTCTTC
>.|TRBV15|TRBJ1-2|.
CATSRDESSGFGKGYTF
TGTGCCACCAGCAGAGATGAGTCGTCGGGATTTGGTAAAGGCTACACCTTC
>.|TRBV21-1|TRBJ2-3|.
CASSKKNGTSGRGCTDTQYF
TGTGCCAGCAGCAAAAAAAACGGGACTAGCGGGAGGGGGTGCACAGATACGCAGTATTTT
>.|TRBV4-3|TRBJ2-7|.
CASSHQGASNYEQYF
TGCGCCAGCAGCCACCAGGGCGCCTCCAACTACGAGCAGTACTTC
>.|TRBV15|TRBJ2-1|.
CATSRDSGIVEFF
TGTGCCACCAGCAGAGATTCGGGAATTGTCGAGTTCTTC
>.|TRBV7-2|TRBJ1-3|.
CASSLEPPGTPGNTIYF
TGTGCCAGCAGCTTAGAGCCCCCCGGGACACCGGGAAACACCATATATTTT
>.|TRBV5-1|TRBJ2-7|TRBD2
CASSLGTSGAYEQYF
TGCGCCAGCAGCTTAGGGACTAGCGGGGCCTACGAGCAGTACTTC
>.|TRBV6-6|TRBJ2-3|.
CASSAREGSDTQYF
TGTGCCAGCAGTGCCAGGGAAGGCTCAGATACGCAGTATTTT
>.|TRBV19|TRBJ2-3|TRBD2
CASSTGTSGSTDTQYF
TGTGCCAGTAGTACCGGGACTAGCGGGAGCACAGATACGCAGTATTTT
>.|TRBV7-3|TRBJ2-1|TRBD2
CASSFGGSNNEQFF
TGTGCCAGCAGCTTTGGCGGGAGCAACAATGAGCAGTTCTTC
>few|TRBV28|TRBJ1-1|TRBD1
CASSAPGQSMNTEAFF
TGTGCCAGCAGTGCCCCGGGACAGAGCATGAACACTGAAGCTTTCTTT
>.|TRBV18|TRBJ1-5|.
CASSPSGGTQPQHF
TGTGCCAGCTCACCATCCGGGGGTACTCAGCCCCAGCATTTT
>.|TRBV11-2|TRBJ2-7|TRBD1
CASSPRGDRGLSGQYF
TGTGCCAGCAGCCCCCGTGGGGACAGGGGGCTTTCCGGACAGTACTTC
>.|TRBV18|TRBJ2-7|.
CASSPPGKVYEQYF
TGTGCCAGCTCACCACCGGGCAAGGTTTACGAGCAGTACTTC
>.|TRBV28|TRBJ2-7|.
CASVSPKPSYEQYF
TGTGCCAGCGTCTCTCCTAAACCGTCTTACGAGCAGTACTTC
>.|TRBV19|TRBJ2-7|TRBD1
CASSYPGQGYEQYF
TGTGCCAGTAGTTACCCGGGACAGGGGTACGAGCAGTACTTC
>.|TRBV18|TRBJ2-4|TRBD2
CASSHRVGGPQNIQYF
TGTGCCAGCTCTCACCGGGTGGGAGGGCCTCAAAACATTCAGTACTTC
>.|TRBV30|TRBJ1-4|.
CAWSARTEKLFF
TGTGCCTGGAGTGCCAGGACAGAAAAACTGTTTTTT
>.|TRBV6-1|TRBJ1-4|.
CASTQLTGQNEKLFF
TGTGCCAGCACCCAACTGACAGGACAAAATGAAAAACTGTTTTTT